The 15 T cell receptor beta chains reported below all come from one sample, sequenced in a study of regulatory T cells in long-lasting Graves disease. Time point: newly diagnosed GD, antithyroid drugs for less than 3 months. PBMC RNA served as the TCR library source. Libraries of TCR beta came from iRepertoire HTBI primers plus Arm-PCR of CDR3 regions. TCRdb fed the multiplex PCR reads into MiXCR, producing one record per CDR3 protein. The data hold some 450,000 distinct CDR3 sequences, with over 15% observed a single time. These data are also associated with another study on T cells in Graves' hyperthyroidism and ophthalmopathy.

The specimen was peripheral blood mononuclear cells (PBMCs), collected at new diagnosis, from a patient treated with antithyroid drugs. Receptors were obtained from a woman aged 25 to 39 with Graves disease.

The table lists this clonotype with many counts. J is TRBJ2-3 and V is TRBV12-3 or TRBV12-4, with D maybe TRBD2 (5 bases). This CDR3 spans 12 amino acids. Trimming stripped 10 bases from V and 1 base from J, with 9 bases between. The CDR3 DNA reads TGTGCCACCGGACTGCGCACAGATACGCAGTATTTT. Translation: CATGLRTDTQYF.

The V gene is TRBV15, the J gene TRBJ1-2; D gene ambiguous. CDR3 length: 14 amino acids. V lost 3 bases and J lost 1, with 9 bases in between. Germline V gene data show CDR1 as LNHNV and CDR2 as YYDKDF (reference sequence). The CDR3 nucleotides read TGTGCCACCAGCAGTGTTAATAGTAACTATGGCTACACCTTC. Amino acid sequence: CATSSVNSNYGYTF.

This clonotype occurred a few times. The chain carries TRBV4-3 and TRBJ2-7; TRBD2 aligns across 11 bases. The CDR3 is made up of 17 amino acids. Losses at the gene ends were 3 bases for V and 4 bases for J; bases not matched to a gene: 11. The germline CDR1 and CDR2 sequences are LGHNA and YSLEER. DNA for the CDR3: TGCGCCAGCAGCCATAGCACGTCCGGGACTAGCGGTTACGAGCAGTACTTC. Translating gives CASSHSTSGTSGYEQYF.

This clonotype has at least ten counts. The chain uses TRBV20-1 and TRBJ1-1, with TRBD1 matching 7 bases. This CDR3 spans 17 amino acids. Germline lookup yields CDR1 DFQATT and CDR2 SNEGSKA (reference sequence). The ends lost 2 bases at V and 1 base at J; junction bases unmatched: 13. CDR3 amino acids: CSARSWAGTVQNTEAFF. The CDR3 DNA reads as TGCAGTGCTAGATCCTGGGCCGGGACAGTTCAGAACACTGAAGCTTTCTTT.

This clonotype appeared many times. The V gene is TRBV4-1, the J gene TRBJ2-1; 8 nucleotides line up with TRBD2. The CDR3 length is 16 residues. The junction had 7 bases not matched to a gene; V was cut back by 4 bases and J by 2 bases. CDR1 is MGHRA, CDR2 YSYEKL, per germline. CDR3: CASSRYGLAAYNEQFF. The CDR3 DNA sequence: TGCGCCAGCAGCCGCTACGGACTAGCAGCCTACAATGAGCAGTTCTTC.

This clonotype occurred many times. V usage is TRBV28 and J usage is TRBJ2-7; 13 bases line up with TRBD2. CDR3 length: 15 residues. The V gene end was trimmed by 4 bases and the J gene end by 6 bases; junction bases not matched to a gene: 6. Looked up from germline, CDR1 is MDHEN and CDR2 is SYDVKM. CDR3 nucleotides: TGTGCCAGCAGTTCCTATGGACTAGCGGGGGCCGAGCAGTACTTC. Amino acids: CASSSYGLAGAEQYF.

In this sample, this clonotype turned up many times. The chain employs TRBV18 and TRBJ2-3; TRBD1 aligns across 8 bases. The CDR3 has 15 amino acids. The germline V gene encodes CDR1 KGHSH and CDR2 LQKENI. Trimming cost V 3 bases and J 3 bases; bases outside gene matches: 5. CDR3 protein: CASSPTGGLTDTQYF. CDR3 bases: TGTGCCAGCTCACCCACAGGGGGTCTTACAGATACGCAGTATTTT.

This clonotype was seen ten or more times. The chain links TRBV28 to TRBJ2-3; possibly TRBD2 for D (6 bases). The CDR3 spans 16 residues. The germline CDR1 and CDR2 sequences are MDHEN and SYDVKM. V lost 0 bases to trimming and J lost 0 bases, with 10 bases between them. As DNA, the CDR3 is TGTGCCAGCAGTTTATGGGGGCGGGGCAGCACAGATACGCAGTATTTT. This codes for CASSLWGRGSTDTQYF.

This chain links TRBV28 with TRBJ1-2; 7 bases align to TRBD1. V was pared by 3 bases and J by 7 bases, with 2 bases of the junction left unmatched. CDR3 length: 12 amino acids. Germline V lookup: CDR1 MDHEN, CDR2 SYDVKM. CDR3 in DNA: TGTGCCAGCAGTTTCCCAGGGGGTGGCTACACCTTC. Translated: CASSFPGGGYTF.

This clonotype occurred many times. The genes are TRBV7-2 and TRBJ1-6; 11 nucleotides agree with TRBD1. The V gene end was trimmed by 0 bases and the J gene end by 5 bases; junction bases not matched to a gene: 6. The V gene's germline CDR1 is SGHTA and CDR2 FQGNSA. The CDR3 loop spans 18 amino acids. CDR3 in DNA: TGTGCCAGCAGCTTAGCGGGACAGGGGGTTTTCGATAATTCACCCCTCCACTTT. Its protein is CASSLAGQGVFDNSPLHF.

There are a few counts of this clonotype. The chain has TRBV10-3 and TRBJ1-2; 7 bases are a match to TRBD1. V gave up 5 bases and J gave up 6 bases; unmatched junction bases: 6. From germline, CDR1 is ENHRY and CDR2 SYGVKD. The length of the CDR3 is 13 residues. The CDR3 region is CAISSRDSNGYTF. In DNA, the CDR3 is TGTGCCATCAGTTCCCGGGACAGCAATGGCTACACCTTC.

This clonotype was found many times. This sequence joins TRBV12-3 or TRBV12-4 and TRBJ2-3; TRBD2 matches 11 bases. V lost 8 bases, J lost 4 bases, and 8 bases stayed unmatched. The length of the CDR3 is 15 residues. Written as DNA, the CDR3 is TGTGCCAGCGAGCCCGGGACTAGCGGTCCAGATACGCAGTATTTT. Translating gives CASEPGTSGPDTQYF.

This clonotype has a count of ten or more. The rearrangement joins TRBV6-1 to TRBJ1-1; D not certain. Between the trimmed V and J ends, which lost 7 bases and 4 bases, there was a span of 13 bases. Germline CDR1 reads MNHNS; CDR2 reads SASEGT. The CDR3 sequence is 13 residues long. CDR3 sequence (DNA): TGTGCCAGCACCCACGGGCAGAGCACTGAAGCTTTCTTT. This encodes CASTHGQSTEAFF.

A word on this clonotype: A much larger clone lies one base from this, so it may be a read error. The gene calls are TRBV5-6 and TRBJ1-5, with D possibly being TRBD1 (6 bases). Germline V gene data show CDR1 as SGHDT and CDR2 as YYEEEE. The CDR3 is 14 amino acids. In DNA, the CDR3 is TGTGCCAGCAGCGTGGGGGGGGACAATCAGCCCCGGCATTTT. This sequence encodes CASSVGGDNQPRHF.

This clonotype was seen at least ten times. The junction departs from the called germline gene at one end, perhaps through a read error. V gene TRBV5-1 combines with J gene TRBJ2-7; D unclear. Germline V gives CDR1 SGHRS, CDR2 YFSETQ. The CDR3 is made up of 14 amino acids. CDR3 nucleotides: TGTGCCAGCAGCCCCCTAGTCGCAGGCCGTCGGCAGTACTTC. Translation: CASSPLVAGRRQYF.